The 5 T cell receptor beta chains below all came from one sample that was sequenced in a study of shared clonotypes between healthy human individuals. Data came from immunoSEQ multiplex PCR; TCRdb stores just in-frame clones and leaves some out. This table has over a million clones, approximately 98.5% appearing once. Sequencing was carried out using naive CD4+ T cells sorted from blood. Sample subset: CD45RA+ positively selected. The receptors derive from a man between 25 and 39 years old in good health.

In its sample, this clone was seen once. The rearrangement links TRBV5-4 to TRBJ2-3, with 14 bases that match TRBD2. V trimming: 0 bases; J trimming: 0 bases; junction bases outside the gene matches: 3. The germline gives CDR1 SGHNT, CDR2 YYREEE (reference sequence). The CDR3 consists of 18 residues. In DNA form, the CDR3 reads TGTGCCAGCAGCTTGGGACTAGCGGGAGGGCCTAGCACAGATACGCAGTATTTT. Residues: CASSLGLAGGPSTDTQYF.

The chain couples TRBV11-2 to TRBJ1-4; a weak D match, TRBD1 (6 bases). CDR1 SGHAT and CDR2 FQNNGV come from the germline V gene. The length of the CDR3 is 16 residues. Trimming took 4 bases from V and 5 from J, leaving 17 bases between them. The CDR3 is CASSYRPRQVNEKLFF. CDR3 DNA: TGTGCCAGCAGCTATCGACCAAGACAGGTGAATGAAAAACTGTTTTTT.

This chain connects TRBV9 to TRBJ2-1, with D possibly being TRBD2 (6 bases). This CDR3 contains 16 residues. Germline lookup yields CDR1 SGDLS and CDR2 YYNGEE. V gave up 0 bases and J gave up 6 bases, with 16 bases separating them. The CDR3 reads CASSVAVGGPLNEQFF. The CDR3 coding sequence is TGTGCCAGCAGCGTAGCGGTGGGAGGCCCCCTCAATGAGCAGTTCTTC.

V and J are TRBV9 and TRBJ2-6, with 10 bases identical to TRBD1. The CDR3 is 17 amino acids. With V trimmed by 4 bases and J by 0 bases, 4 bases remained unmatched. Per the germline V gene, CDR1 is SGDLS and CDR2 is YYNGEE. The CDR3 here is CASSLGQGSSGANVLTF. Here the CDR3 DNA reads TGTGCCAGCAGCCTGGGACAGGGGAGCTCTGGGGCCAACGTCCTGACTTTC.

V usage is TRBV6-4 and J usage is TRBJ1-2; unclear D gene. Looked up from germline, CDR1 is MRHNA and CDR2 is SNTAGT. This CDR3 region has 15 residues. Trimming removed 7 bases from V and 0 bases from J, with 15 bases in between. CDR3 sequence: CASTQRGFTNYGYTF. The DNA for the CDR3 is TGTGCCAGCACCCAAAGAGGGTTTACTAACTATGGCTACACCTTC.